This T cell receptor (beta chain) was documented in a study of blood T cell repertoires in COVID-19 (dated by TCRdb to the early 2020s). General notes on the study: Samples from collaborators originated in the United States, Italy and Spain and spanned both the acute and convalescent phases of COVID-19. The material from the prospective study consisted of cDNA or gDNA derived from T cells, B-cell-depleted T cells, or PBMCs. The dataset comprised deeply sampled blood TCRbeta repertoires from subjects exposed to, actively infected with, or recovered from COVID-19. The repertoires were made available in a free public database intended to serve as a resource for research on the immune response to SARS-CoV-2. The samples were drawn from two sources: the first 160 participants of the ongoing ImmuneRACE study, and 1,254 subjects contributed by 6 global collaborators. Nearly every sample came with metadata listing a de-identified subject ID, COVID-19 status, age in years and sex. Where available, HLA class I and class II types were obtained from metadata supplied by the sample provider rather than from assay-based typing. Study-level results and caveats: How much clinical and demographic metadata was included differed by source and by participant, and the metadata was provided uncurated.

Each collaborating institution followed its own protocols to collect whole blood in K2EDTA tubes. For TCRbeta analysis, collaborator samples were shipped as frozen whole blood, as isolated PBMCs, or as DNA extracted from either sample type. The germline V gene gives CDR1 as LGHNA and CDR2 as YSLEER. Trimming takes 4 bases from V and 6 bases from J, and the germline ends sit 19 bases apart. Its CDR3 holds 16 amino acids, cysteine through phenylalanine. Kept here is only the CDR3 DNA, which spans 48 bases and is read in frame from base 1. The immunoSEQ Assay, a bias-controlled multiplex PCR, was used to amplify TCRbeta CDR3 regions from genomic DNA. In the paper's pipeline: Within the assay, amplification of reference gene primers was used to estimate how many nucleated cells each sample contained. Sequence reads were collapsed and filtered to measure the absolute abundance of every unique TCRbeta CDR3 rearrangement. For each sample, productive Simpson clonality was calculated as the square root of Simpson's diversity index over productive rearrangements. TCRdb mirrors the immuneACCESS table, restricted to in-frame sequences. Some clones are absent from its copies; in checked studies, under half trace to an unresolved V gene, and the reason for the others is unknown. The V and J calls and clone size come from that table; D and trimming were worked out from the DNA. In all, the sample holds almost 85,000 clones, and around 80% of those were seen once. Approximately 37% of the sample lies in the top ten.

This clone was detected only once. Its antigen remains unidentified. Per-base qualities were not stored, and no clone one base away is much larger. The chain was built from TRBV4-3 and TRBJ2-1, and the D gene may be TRBD2, 6 bases matching. The sequence was obtained from an elderly man with active or convalescent COVID-19. Sequenced material: peripheral blood. The DNA is as follows: TGCGCCAGCAGCCTACGACTAGTGGCTAGTCTCAATGAGCAGTTCTTC. Its protein product is CASSLRLVASLNEQFF.